This entry lists 28 T cell receptor beta chains sequenced from one sample in a study of cytomegalovirus exposure and HLA in healthy donors. The PCR contained 60 Vbeta and 13 Jbeta primers. TCRdb's copy holds only in-frame clones and misses some; the assay was immunoSEQ multiplex PCR. The sample shows 100,000 to 120,000 clones, 70% to 85% of them seen only once. Sequencing input: PBMCs. These receptors originate from a man younger than 40 in good health and CMV-seropositive.

Comment on this clone: Other DNA sequences within the sample encode an identical CDR3. This chain connects TRBV7-6 to TRBJ2-7; 7 nucleotides line up with TRBD2. Germline V gene sequence: CDR1 SGHVS, CDR2 FNYEAQ. The CDR3 totals 15 residues. V dropped 3 bases and J dropped 1; count of bases not matched to a gene: 6. The DNA of the CDR3 is TGTGCCAGCAGCTTGGAGGGCGGGGGTTCCTACGAGCAGTACTTC. Protein sequence: CASSLEGGGSYEQYF.

The chain uses TRBV13 and TRBJ2-5; maybe TRBD1 (6 bases). The J call is in doubt because the DNA end fits TRBJ2-7 better. The CDR3 extends over 14 amino acids. In germline, CDR1 is PRHDT, CDR2 FYEKMQ (reference sequence). The CDR3 nucleotides read TGTGCCAGCAGCTTACTCCAGGGGAGTGACGAGCAGTACTTC. This codes for CASSLLQGSDEQYF.

The CDR3 DNA is TGTGCCAGCAGCCCCCCCACGAGGAACACTGAAGCTTTCTTT. Translated, it gives CASSPPTRNTEAFF. The chain is built from TRBV13 and TRBJ1-1; D is unresolved. Trimming removed 5 bases from V and 1 base from J, with 11 bases in between. The CDR3 has 14 amino acids. CDR1 is PRHDT, CDR2 FYEKMQ, per germline (reference sequence).

The chain combines TRBV10-1 with TRBJ1-2; D gene unclear. CDR1 and CDR2 (germline): WNHNN, SYGVQD (reference sequence). The V gene lost 0 bases and the J gene lost 10 bases, with 12 bases spanning the gap. This CDR3 contains 13 residues. CDR3 loop: CASSESREGPYTF. The CDR3 DNA reads as TGCGCCAGCAGTGAGTCGAGGGAGGGTCCCTACACCTTC.

V gene TRBV7-9 combines with J gene TRBJ2-4; TRBD2 might be the D (7 bases). Germline CDR1 reads SEHNR; CDR2 reads FQNEAQ (reference sequence). Deletions cut 5 bases from V and 2 bases from J, with 16 bases between. This CDR3 contains 16 residues. The CDR3, as DNA: TGTGCCAGCAGCGGGGGAGGGGGGGTCTCCAAAAACATTCAGTACTTC. It is translated as CASSGGGGVSKNIQYF.

This clone turned up a few times. V and J are TRBV7-2 and TRBJ1-5; D gene ambiguous. This CDR3 has 14 amino acids. Trimming stripped 2 bases from V and 5 bases from J, with 10 bases between. CDR1 is SGHTA and CDR2 is FQGNSA in the germline V gene. The CDR3 DNA reads TGTGCCAGCAGCTTAACCGTCCGGGATCAGCCCCAGCATTTT. This translates into CASSLTVRDQPQHF.

The DNA of the CDR3 is TGTGCCAGCAGTAATGCAGGGGGACCGCCTGAAGCTTTCTTT. This gives the protein CASSNAGGPPEAFF. V and J are TRBV2 and TRBJ1-1; 7 positions agree with TRBD1. The germline V gene has CDR1 SNHLY and CDR2 FYNNEI. The CDR3 sequence is 14 residues long. Trimming cost V 5 bases and J 6 bases; bases outside gene matches: 9.

V is TRBV5-4 and J is TRBJ2-5; D is possibly TRBD2 (6 bases). V gave up 0 bases and J gave up 3 bases, with 9 bases separating them. The CDR3 is made up of 14 amino acids. CDR1 and CDR2 from the germline V gene are SGHNT and YYREEE (reference sequence). CDR3 loop: CASSLVSGEETQYF. Here the CDR3 DNA reads TGTGCCAGCAGCTTGGTTAGCGGAGAAGAGACCCAGTACTTC.

The chain employs TRBV1 and TRBJ2-7; the table names TRBD2, a call not compared with the DNA. TRBV1 is termed a pseudogene. The CDR3 has 16 amino acids. The DNA of the CDR3 is TGCACCAGCAGCCAAGATCGGACTAGCGGCTGCTACGAGCAGTACTTC. It yields the protein CTSSQDRTSGCYEQYF.

The chain carries TRBV4-2 and TRBJ2-2; 10 bases match TRBD2. The CDR3 loop spans 20 amino acids. The V segment lost 0 bases and the J segment 1 base; nucleotides outside the gene matches: 11. In germline, CDR1 is LGHNA, CDR2 YNFKEQ. DNA of the CDR3: TGTGCCAGCAGCCAAGATGTAGTAGCGGGGGGCCTTGGGAACACCGGGGAGCTGTTTTTT. Protein sequence: CASSQDVVAGGLGNTGELFF.

This chain connects TRBV2 to TRBJ1-4; 11 bases are shared with TRBD1. Germline CDR1 reads SNHLY; CDR2 reads FYNNEI. CDR3 size: 14 residues. Trimming at V came to 7 bases and at J to 7 bases, leaving 5 bases not matched to a gene. In DNA form, the CDR3 reads TGTGCCAGCAAATCGGACAGGGGGCGTGAAAAACTGTTTTTT. As protein: CASKSDRGREKLFF. Complete variable domain (other parts from reference TRBV2 and TRBJ1-4): EPEVTQTPSHQVTQMGQEVILRCVPISNHLYFYWYRQILGQKVEFLVSFYNNEISEKSEIFDDQFSVERPDGSNFTLKIRSTKLEDSAMYFCASKSDRGREKLFFGSGTQLSVL.

This clone was seen only once. The chain combines TRBV30 with TRBJ2-4; perhaps TRBD2 as D (7 bases). The V and J ends lost 0 bases and 1 base respectively, with 10 bases between them. Looked up from germline, CDR1 is GTSNPN and CDR2 is SVGIG (reference sequence). The CDR3 length is 15 residues. In nucleotides, the CDR3 is TGTGCCTGGAGTGTGGGGGGGCCGGCCAAAAACATTCAGTACTTC. This codes for CAWSVGGPAKNIQYF.

This clone came up once. The genes are TRBV5-1 and TRBJ2-7; TRBD2 is a possible D gene (6 bases). The V gene's germline CDR1 is SGHRS and CDR2 YFSETQ. This CDR3 spans 15 amino acids. The V and J ends lost 2 bases and 0 bases respectively, with 12 bases between them. CDR3 nucleotide sequence: TGCGCCAGCAGCTTATCGGCGGGGAGCTCCTACGAGCAGTACTTC. This encodes CASSLSAGSSYEQYF.

The rearrangement joins TRBV6-5 to TRBJ2-3; D might be TRBD2 (5 bases). CDR1 is MNHEY, CDR2 SVGAGI, per germline. CDR3 length: 14 amino acids. V dropped 4 bases and J dropped 2 bases, with 10 bases sitting between them. The CDR3 DNA reads TGTGCCAGCAGTTCCGGGGTTAACACAGATACGCAGTATTTT. Its translation is CASSSGVNTDTQYF.

V and J are TRBV30 and TRBJ2-7; possible D gene TRBD1, 5 bases. The CDR3 runs to 11 residues. Germline CDR1 is GTSNPN and CDR2 is SVGIG (reference sequence). V was trimmed by 4 bases and J by 7 bases, leaving 11 bases between them. The DNA for the CDR3 is TGTGCCTGGACTTCCAGGGAAGAGCAGTACTTC. Its protein product is CAWTSREEQYF.

The V call is TRBV18, the J call TRBJ2-1; tentative D call: TRBD1 (6 bases). CDR3 length: 17 residues. The V gene's germline CDR1 is KGHSH and CDR2 LQKENI. Deletions cut 1 base from V and 5 bases from J, with 18 bases between. CDR3 nucleotides: TGTGCCAGCTCACCACGTGAAACACAGGGAGCGGACAATGAGCAGTTCTTC. This translates into CASSPRETQGADNEQFF.

The chain couples TRBV6-6 to TRBJ1-2; the D gene is possibly TRBD1 (6 bases). The CDR3 sequence is 15 residues long. The germline V gene encodes CDR1 MNHNY and CDR2 SVGAGI (reference sequence). The germline V and J ends were trimmed by 3 bases and 5 bases, with 16 bases remaining between them. The CDR3 DNA reads TGTGCCAGCAGTTATGGAATAGGGGGTGCTTATGGCTACACCTTC. This sequence encodes CASSYGIGGAYGYTF.

The chain employs TRBV27 and TRBJ1-1; TRBD1 matches at 8 bases. CDR1 MNHEY and CDR2 SMNVEV come from the germline V gene (reference sequence). J gave up 4 bases and V 3 bases, and 7 bases lay outside the gene matches. The CDR3 is 15 amino acids. The CDR3 is CASSFSGQGVTEAFF. The CDR3 coding sequence is TGTGCCAGCAGTTTTTCCGGACAGGGCGTCACTGAAGCTTTCTTT.

This clone appeared once. The chain employs TRBV11-2 and TRBJ1-6, with D possibly TRBD1 on 6 matching bases. V was cut by 0 bases and J by 6 bases, with 15 bases left in between. This CDR3 contains 17 residues. Per germline, CDR1 SGHAT and CDR2 FQNNGV. In DNA, the CDR3 is TGTGCCAGCAGCTTAGATCAGGGACACGGGATTAATTCACCCCTCCACTTT. Its protein product is CASSLDQGHGINSPLHF.

The rearrangement links TRBV14 to TRBJ2-3; a possible D gene is TRBD1 (7 bases). V shed 6 bases and J shed 7 bases, with 14 bases lying between them. The germline V gene has CDR1 SGHDN and CDR2 FVKESK. The CDR3 sequence is 13 residues long. CDR3 sequence: CASRPSGGNTQYF. The CDR3 DNA reads TGTGCCAGCAGACCCTCAGGGGGGAATACGCAGTATTTT.

This chain joins TRBV19 and TRBJ1-2, with a weak D call TRBD1 (5 bases). Germline CDR1 reads LNHDA; CDR2 reads SQIVND (reference sequence). CDR3 length: 13 residues. V gave up 7 bases and J gave up 6 bases, with 15 bases separating them. The DNA of the CDR3 is TGTGCCAGTACTCACAGGCAGGCGGATGGCTACACCTTC. It yields the protein CASTHRQADGYTF.

The rearrangement joins TRBV5-1 to TRBJ1-3; D perhaps matches TRBD1 (6 bases). The CDR3 consists of 17 residues. V lost 2 bases and J lost 0, with 15 bases in between. The germline V gene encodes CDR1 SGHRS and CDR2 YFSETQ. The CDR3 here is CASSFLGQTLSGNTIYF. The CDR3 DNA follows: TGCGCCAGCAGCTTCCTAGGACAGACGCTCTCTGGAAACACCATATATTTT.

V is TRBV6-5 and J is TRBJ1-1; D is possibly TRBD1 (6 bases). This CDR3 has 13 amino acids. Germline assignment: CDR1 MNHEY and CDR2 SVGAGI. V lost 8 bases to trimming and J lost 7 bases, with 17 bases between them. The CDR3 DNA follows: TGTGCCAGCCATCCCGCGGGGGCAGATGAAGCTTTCTTT. Amino acid sequence: CASHPAGADEAFF.

The chain uses TRBV13 and TRBJ1-1, with D unclear. CDR1 and CDR2 from the germline V gene are PRHDT and FYEKMQ (reference sequence). V lost 1 base to trimming and J lost 1 base, with 4 bases between them. This CDR3 is 13 amino acids long. CDR3 nucleotide sequence: TGTGCCAGCAGCTTAGTTAGGAACACTGAAGCTTTCTTT. Translating gives CASSLVRNTEAFF.

The rearrangement links TRBV4-2 to TRBJ2-6, with no clear D. V dropped 1 base and J dropped 0 bases, with 7 bases sitting between them. The CDR3 spans 16 residues. Germline V gene data show CDR1 as LGHNA and CDR2 as YNFKEQ. CDR3 loop: CASSQGAGSGANVLTF. CDR3 in DNA: TGTGCCAGCAGCCAAGGAGCCGGCTCTGGGGCCAACGTCCTGACTTTC.

On this clone itself: Different DNA sequences within this sample yield the same CDR3. The chain links TRBV27 to TRBJ2-7, with 10 bases aligning to TRBD1. This CDR3 comprises 17 residues. The junction had 19 bases not matched to a gene; V was cut back by 8 bases and J by 6 bases. Germline V CDR1 and CDR2: MNHEY, SMNVEV (reference sequence). The CDR3 nucleotides are TGTGCCAGCGCGTGGGACAGGGGACGCACGGGGTTTGGCGAGCAGTACTTC. Translating gives CASAWDRGRTGFGEQYF.

The J gene is TRBJ1-2, the V gene TRBV7-3; a weak D match, TRBD1 (6 bases). Trimming pared 4 bases from V and 4 bases from J, leaving 19 bases between. Germline values: CDR1 SGHTA, CDR2 FQGTGA. CDR3 length: 16 amino acids. CDR3 DNA sequence: TGTGCCAGCAGCTCCCGGGGGGCAGGGAGTATCTATGGCTACACCTTC. Translated, it gives CASSSRGAGSIYGYTF.

This rearrangement joins TRBV10-1 to TRBJ1-4; a possible D gene is TRBD1 (5 bases). CDR1 is WNHNN and CDR2 is SYGVQD in the germline V gene (reference sequence). Trimming took off 8 bases at V and 8 bases at J, with 18 bases between the two ends. The CDR3 totals 14 residues. CDR3 protein: CASSAGEGTEKLFF. Written as DNA, the CDR3 is TGCGCCAGCTCCGCGGGAGAGGGGACCGAAAAACTGTTTTTT.